Shown below are 11 T cell receptor beta chains from a single sample sequenced in a study of beta chain features in type 1 diabetes. Study observations and caveats: Moderately but significantly shorter TCRB CDR3s were found in Type 1 diabetes patients in all four CD4+ subsets.

These TCRs' antigens remain unknown. Sequencing targeted expressed TCRB transcripts, as all isolated RNA had been reverse transcribed. This table comes from immunoSEQ multiplex PCR, and its TCRdb copy is limited to in-frame clones, with some not included. In the table there are 160,000 or so clones, 63% of which are singletons. Sequencing was done on a sample of naive CD4+ T cells from blood. The receptors shown here come from a man between 25 and 39 years old with type 1 diabetes.

The chain joins TRBV7-2 to TRBJ2-1; TRBD2 matches at 8 bases. CDR1 SGHTA and CDR2 FQGNSA come from the germline V gene. Trimming at V came to 7 bases and at J to 7 bases, leaving 9 bases not matched to a gene. The length of the CDR3 is 14 residues. Here the CDR3 DNA reads TGTGCCAGCACCGCGGGACTAGATAAGAATGAGCAGTTCTTC. This translates into CASTAGLDKNEQFF. The full variable domain, rest sourced from reference TRBV7-2 and TRBJ2-1, is GAGVSQSPSNKVTEKGKDVELRCDPISGHTALYWYRQSLGQGLEFLIYFQGNSAPDKSGLPSDRFSAERTGGSVSTLTIQRTQQEDSAVYLCASTAGLDKNEQFFGPGTRLTVL.

The chain has TRBV30 and TRBJ1-6; D uncertain. Trimming pared 5 bases from V and 8 bases from J, leaving 16 bases between. The CDR3 runs to 14 residues. Germline V lookup: CDR1 GTSNPN, CDR2 SVGIG (reference sequence). CDR3 in amino acids: CAWGLRPGDSPLHF. For the CDR3, the DNA is TGTGCCTGGGGACTTAGGCCCGGTGATTCACCCCTCCACTTT.

This clone was counted between two and nine times. The J gene is TRBJ2-1, the V gene TRBV30; D is undetermined. The germline V gene encodes CDR1 GTSNPN and CDR2 SVGIG (reference sequence). V gave up 3 bases and J gave up 7 bases, with 16 bases separating them. This CDR3 is 14 amino acids long. CDR3 in DNA: TGTGCCTGGAGGTCGGGCAGGATAGGTAATGAGCAGTTCTTC. It codes for CAWRSGRIGNEQFF.

This clone occurred once. The chain recombines TRBV30 with TRBJ1-6; D not resolved. V lost 1 base, J lost 1 base, and 5 bases lay in between. The germline gives CDR1 GTSNPN, CDR2 SVGIG (reference sequence). This CDR3 region has 14 residues. The CDR3 DNA reads as TGTGCCTGGAGTGGGGGTTCCTATAATTCACCCCTCCACTTT. Translation: CAWSGGSYNSPLHF.

This clone was observed a single time. The chain recombines TRBV25-1 with TRBJ1-2; D gene unclear. Germline loops: CDR1 MGHDK, CDR2 SYGVNS. CDR3 length: 16 residues. The V and J ends lost 5 bases and 4 bases respectively, with 20 bases between them. CDR3 residues: CASSPQGSQESYGYTF. The DNA for the CDR3 is TGTGCCAGCAGTCCCCAAGGGAGTCAGGAGTCCTATGGCTACACCTTC.

This clone was observed a few times. CDR3 DNA sequence: TGTGCCAGCAGCCCATGGAGTGATAATTCACCCCTCCACTTT. Translation: CASSPWSDNSPLHF. This chain links TRBV14 with TRBJ1-6; D unresolved. The CDR3 has 14 residues. Germline assignment: CDR1 SGHDN and CDR2 FVKESK. The V gene lost 4 bases and the J gene lost 5 bases, with 9 bases spanning the gap.

The chain recombines TRBV28 with TRBJ1-6; 7 bases match TRBD1. Trimming removed 7 bases from V and 10 bases from J; junction bases left unmatched: 10. CDR1 is MDHEN and CDR2 is SYDVKM in the germline V gene. The CDR3 has 14 residues. The CDR3, as DNA: TGTGCCAGCATAGAGACAGGGATGGAATCACCCCTCCACTTT. Amino acids: CASIETGMESPLHF.

The J gene is TRBJ2-2, the V gene TRBV28; no definite D call. Trimming removed 3 bases at V and 5 bases at J, with 7 bases between. Germline V gene data show CDR1 as MDHEN and CDR2 as SYDVKM. The CDR3 is 13 residues long. The CDR3 loop is CASSFSWTGELFF. DNA of the CDR3: TGTGCCAGCAGTTTTTCATGGACCGGGGAGCTGTTTTTT.

The J gene is TRBJ1-6, the V gene TRBV9, with 7 bases lining up with TRBD1. There are 14 residues in the CDR3. Trimming at V came to 3 bases and at J to 6 bases, leaving 3 bases not matched to a gene. Germline CDR1 and CDR2: SGDLS and YYNGEE. The CDR3 protein is CASSAGQTNSPLHF. CDR3 bases: TGTGCCAGCAGCGCGGGACAGACTAATTCACCCCTCCACTTT.

This clone turned up a few times. The CDR3 loop is CASRFAGARGEQYF. CDR3 nucleotide sequence: TGTGCCAGCCGGTTCGCGGGGGCTAGGGGCGAGCAGTACTTC. The V gene is TRBV7-9, the J gene TRBJ2-7; tentative D call: TRBD2 (7 bases). CDR3 length equals 14 residues. Germline V gene lookup returns CDR1 SEHNR and CDR2 FQNEAQ (reference sequence). V was shortened by 8 bases and J by 6 bases, with 20 bases between the two germline ends.

The chain employs TRBV2 and TRBJ2-7; the D is unclear. Trimming shortened V by 2 bases and J by 0 bases, and 5 bases separated the two germline ends. CDR1 SNHLY and CDR2 FYNNEI come from the germline V gene. The CDR3 totals 13 residues. The CDR3 spells CASSENNSYEQYF. CDR3 DNA sequence: TGTGCCAGCAGTGAAAACAACTCCTACGAGCAGTACTTC. The full variable domain, with the rest looked up from reference TRBV2 and TRBJ2-7, is EPEVTQTPSHQVTQMGQEVILRCVPISNHLYFYWYRQILGQKVEFLVSFYNNEISEKSEIFDDQFSVERPDGSNFTLKIRSTKLEDSAMYFCASSENNSYEQYFGPGTRLTVT.